This T cell receptor (beta chain) derives from a study of control samples from healthy donors and cancer patients. Germline CDR1 is SGHNT and CDR2 is YYREEE (reference sequence). This CDR3 contains 15 residues. J gave up 4 bases and V 4 bases, and 7 bases lay outside the gene matches. The protocol was immunoSEQ multiplex PCR, while the TCRdb copy is restricted to in-frame clones and leaves out a portion. The sample has fewer than 250,000 clones; about 90% are singletons. Sequenced material: blood. This sequence was found in a man aged 25-45 years in good health. The chain uses TRBV5-4 and TRBJ2-1; 8 bases are shared with TRBD2. This CDR3 is CASSQKLAGYNEQFF. The CDR3 DNA is TGTGCCAGCAGCCAGAAGTTAGCGGGATACAATGAGCAGTTCTTC.